The entry that follows covers one T cell receptor beta chain sequence. The data are from a study of blood T cells in healthy people across ages. The use of a sample-barcoded 5' primer and a J-beta primer mix characterized a second PCR of roughly 6 to 11 cycles. TCRdb reprocessed the 5' RACE reads via MiXCR and lists one record per CDR3 protein. Of about 1.6 million distinct CDR3 sequences listed, roughly 32% are singletons. CDR3 length: 14 amino acids. The source of this sequence is a woman aged 25 to 39 in good health. The chain couples TRBV21-1 to TRBJ1-5. TRBV21-1 is an annotated pseudogene. Sequenced input: blood. CDR3 nucleotide sequence: TGTGCCAGCAGAATAGGTCATAGCAATCAGCCCCAGCATTTT. This sequence encodes CASRIGHSNQPQHF.